These T cell receptor beta chains were read from a single sample in a study of cytomegalovirus exposure and HLA in healthy donors. Libraries were prepared by immunoSEQ multiplex PCR; TCRdb keeps only in-frame clonotypes and omits some of them. The data hold about 130,000 clones, with 60% to 80% observed a single time. Sample: PBMCs. These receptors all stem from a female donor in good health and CMV-seronegative. The CDR3 runs from the conserved cysteine through the conserved F or W. A D gene is named only where the DNA matches it firmly. Rows may omit the clone size; those that give it use once, few, many or a size class.

TRBV28	TRBJ2-7	NA	NA	CASSSQKGGDYEQYF	TGTGCCAGCAGTTCCCAGAAGGGGGGGGATTACGAGCAGTACTTC
TRBV30	TRBJ2-2	NA	NA	CAWSPGGTGELFF	TGTGCCTGGAGTCCAGGAGGGACCGGGGAGCTGTTTTTT
TRBV4-3	TRBJ2-1	TRBD2	NA	CASSRKGNSGSSYNEQFF	TGCGCCAGCAGCCGCAAGGGGAATAGCGGGAGCTCCTACAATGAGCAGTTCTTC
TRBV19	TRBJ2-6	NA	NA	CASRPLDSSGANVLTF	TGTGCCAGTAGACCTCTGGACAGCTCTGGGGCCAACGTCCTGACTTTC
TRBV7-2	TRBJ2-1	TRBD1	few	CASSPRTGGNEQFF	TGTGCCAGCAGCCCCCGGACAGGGGGCAATGAGCAGTTCTTC
TRBV28	TRBJ2-1	TRBD2	NA	CASSLASSGSNEQFF	TGTGCCAGCAGTTTAGCGTCTAGCGGGAGCAATGAGCAGTTCTTC
TRBV7-9	TRBJ2-7	TRBD2	NA	CASSPAGGPYEQYF	TGTGCCAGCAGCCCAGCGGGAGGCCCCTACGAGCAGTACTTC
TRBV10-3	TRBJ1-1	NA	NA	CAISSGHPNTEAFF	TGTGCCATCAGTTCGGGACACCCGAACACTGAAGCTTTCTTT
TRBV11-2	TRBJ2-7	NA	NA	CASSLGERSYSYEQYF	TGTGCCAGCAGCTTAGGTGAACGGAGTTACTCCTACGAGCAGTACTTC
TRBV4-3	TRBJ2-3	NA	NA	CASSSRGTDTQYF	TGCGCCAGCAGCTCCCGAGGTACAGATACGCAGTATTTT